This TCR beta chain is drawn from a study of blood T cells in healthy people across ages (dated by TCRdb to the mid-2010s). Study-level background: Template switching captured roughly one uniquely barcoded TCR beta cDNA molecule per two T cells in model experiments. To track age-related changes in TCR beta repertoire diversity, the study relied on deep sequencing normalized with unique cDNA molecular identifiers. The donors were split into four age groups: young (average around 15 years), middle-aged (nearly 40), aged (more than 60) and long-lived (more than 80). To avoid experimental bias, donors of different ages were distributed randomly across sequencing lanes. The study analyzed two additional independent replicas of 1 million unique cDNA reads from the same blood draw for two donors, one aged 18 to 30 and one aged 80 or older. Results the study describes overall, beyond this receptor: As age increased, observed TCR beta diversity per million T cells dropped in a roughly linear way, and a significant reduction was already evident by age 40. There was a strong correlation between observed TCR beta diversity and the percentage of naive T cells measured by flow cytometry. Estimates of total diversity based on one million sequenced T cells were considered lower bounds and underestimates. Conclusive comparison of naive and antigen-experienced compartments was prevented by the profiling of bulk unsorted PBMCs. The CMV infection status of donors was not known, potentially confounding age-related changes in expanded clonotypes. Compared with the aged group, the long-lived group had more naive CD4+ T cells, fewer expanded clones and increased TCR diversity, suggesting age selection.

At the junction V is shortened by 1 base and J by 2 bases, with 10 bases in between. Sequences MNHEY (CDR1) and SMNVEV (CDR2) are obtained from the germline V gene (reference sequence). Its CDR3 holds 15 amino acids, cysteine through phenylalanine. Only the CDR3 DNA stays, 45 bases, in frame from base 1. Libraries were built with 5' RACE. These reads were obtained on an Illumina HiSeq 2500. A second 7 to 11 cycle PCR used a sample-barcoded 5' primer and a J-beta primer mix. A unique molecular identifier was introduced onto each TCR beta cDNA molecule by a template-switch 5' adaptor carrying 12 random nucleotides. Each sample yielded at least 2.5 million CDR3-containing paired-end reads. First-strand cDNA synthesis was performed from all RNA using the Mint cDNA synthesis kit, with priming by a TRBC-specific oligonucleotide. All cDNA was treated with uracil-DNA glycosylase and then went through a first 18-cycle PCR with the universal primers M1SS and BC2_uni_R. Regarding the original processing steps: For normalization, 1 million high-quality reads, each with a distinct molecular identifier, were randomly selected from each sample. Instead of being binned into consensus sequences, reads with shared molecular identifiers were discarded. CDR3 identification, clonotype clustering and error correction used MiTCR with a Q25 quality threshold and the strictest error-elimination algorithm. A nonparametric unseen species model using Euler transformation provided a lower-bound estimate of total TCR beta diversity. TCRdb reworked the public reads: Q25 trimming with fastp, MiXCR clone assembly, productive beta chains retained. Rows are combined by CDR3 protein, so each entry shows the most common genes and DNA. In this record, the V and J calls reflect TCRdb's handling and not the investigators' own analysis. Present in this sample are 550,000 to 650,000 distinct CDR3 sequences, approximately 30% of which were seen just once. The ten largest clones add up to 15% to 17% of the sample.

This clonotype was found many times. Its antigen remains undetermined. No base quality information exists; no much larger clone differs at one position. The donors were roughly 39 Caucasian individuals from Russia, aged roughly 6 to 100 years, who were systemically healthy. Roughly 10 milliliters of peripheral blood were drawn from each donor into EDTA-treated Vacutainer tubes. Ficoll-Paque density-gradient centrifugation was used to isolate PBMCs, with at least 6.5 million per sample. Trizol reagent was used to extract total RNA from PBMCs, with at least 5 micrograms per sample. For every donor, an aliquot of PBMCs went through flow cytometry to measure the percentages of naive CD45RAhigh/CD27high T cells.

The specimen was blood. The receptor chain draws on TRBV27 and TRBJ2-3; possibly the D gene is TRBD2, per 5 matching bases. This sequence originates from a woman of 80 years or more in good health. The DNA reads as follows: TGTGCCAGCAGTTTATTCGCCGGGGACACAGATACGCAGTATTTT. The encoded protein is CASSLFAGDTDTQYF.